This entry features one T cell receptor beta chain sequence. Antigen unknown. The data derive from a study of T-cell reconstitution after alpha-beta-depleted transplantation in children. CDR3 length: 14 residues. J was trimmed by 2 bases and V by 2 bases; bases with no gene match: 3. Germline assignment: CDR1 MNHEY and CDR2 SVGAGI. TCRbeta library preparation incorporated unique molecular identifiers. TCRdb reprocessed the PCR reads via MiXCR and lists one record per CDR3 protein. The sample holds almost 600,000 distinct CDR3 sequences, approximately 30% seen once. Regarding the study as a whole: Hyperexpanded clones declined; after one year, newly produced T cells mostly supplied diversity. The high TCRbeta diversity at day 60 in some patients came from surviving recipient T cells and thymic progenitors. Expanded clones from the graft, numbering several hundred, reportedly supplied alpha-beta T cells about two months after transplant.

The source is a boy younger than two with Wiskott-Aldrich syndrome, due to receive a stem cell transplant. The V gene is TRBV6-5, the J gene TRBJ2-7; 7 positions match TRBD1. The sample consisted of PBMCs, taken before TCRalphabeta/CD19-depleted stem cell transplant. CDR3 residues: CASSYRGRTYEQYF. The CDR3 coding sequence is TGTGCCAGCAGTTACAGGGGGCGAACCTACGAGCAGTACTTC.